This passage covers 22 T cell receptor beta chains from one sample sequenced in a study of T-cell memory formation after mild COVID-19 (dated by TCRdb to the early 2020s). The library came from 5' RACE. The listed sequencing device is Illumina NovaSeq 6000. TCRdb reworked the public reads: Q25 trimming with fastp, MiXCR clone assembly, productive beta chains retained. When rows share a CDR3 protein, they turn into one entry using the most common DNA and genes. The sample table contains over 300,000 distinct CDR3 sequences; only one count was recorded for approximately 22% of them. The top ten hold around 20% of the sample. The sequenced material came from PBMCs or a T cell subset sorted from them (not recorded which). These receptors all come from a man between 18 and 35 years old who had mild COVID-19 (a few samples of this study predate the infection). The sample titles of this study are shuffled in the database, so cell type and time point are left out; the donor was told from shared clones.

The genes are TRBV20-1 and TRBJ2-3, with a possible D match to TRBD1 (6 bases). CDR1 and CDR2 from the germline V gene are DFQATT and SNEGSKA (reference sequence). This CDR3 region has 15 residues. Trimming shortened V by 0 bases and J by 1 base, and 11 bases separated the two germline ends. CDR3 region: CSARDGAGGTDTQYF. The CDR3 DNA reads TGCAGTGCTAGAGATGGGGCAGGGGGCACAGATACGCAGTATTTT.

CDR3 in amino acids: CASSPAFNTEAFF. CDR3 in DNA: TGTGCCAGCTCACCCGCTTTTAACACTGAAGCTTTCTTT. The V and J genes are TRBV18 and TRBJ1-1; no reliable D call. The V gene's germline CDR1 is KGHSH and CDR2 LQKENI. Trimming removed 3 bases at V and 2 bases at J, with 7 bases between. The CDR3 runs 13 residues.

The CDR3 DNA reads TGTGCCAGCAGTTCCCCAGGGGCCTACGAGCAGTACTTC. Encoded protein: CASSSPGAYEQYF. The chain joins TRBV12-3 or TRBV12-4 to TRBJ2-7; perhaps TRBD1 as D (6 bases). Deletions cut 4 bases from V and 2 bases from J, with 9 bases between. This CDR3 is 13 amino acids long.

There are a few counts of this clonotype. The V and J genes are TRBV4-2 and TRBJ1-2, with D unresolved. The germline V gene has CDR1 LGHNA and CDR2 YNFKEQ. The length of the CDR3 is 13 residues. The V and J ends lost 3 bases and 12 bases respectively, with 17 bases between them. The CDR3 DNA reads as TGTGCCAGCAGCCACAACCAAGGGATGTTGGACACCTTC. Translation: CASSHNQGMLDTF.

This clonotype was detected only a few times. The chain joins TRBV5-4 to TRBJ2-3; 12 positions agree with TRBD2. V shed 4 bases, J shed 0 bases, and the junction held 6 bases outside the gene matches. The CDR3 runs to 17 residues. Per the germline V gene, CDR1 is SGHNT and CDR2 is YYREEE (reference sequence). CDR3 amino acids: CASSAGTSGLSTDTQYF. For the CDR3, the DNA is TGTGCCAGCAGCGCCGGGACTAGCGGGCTTAGCACAGATACGCAGTATTTT.

V usage is TRBV12-3 or TRBV12-4 and J usage is TRBJ1-6, with a weak D call TRBD1 (6 bases). The V gene lost 5 bases and the J gene lost 11 bases, with 16 bases spanning the gap. The CDR3 runs 14 residues. This chain's CDR3 is CASSGGGRQTPLHF. As DNA, the CDR3 is TGTGCCAGCAGTGGCGGGGGGCGCCAGACACCCCTCCACTTT.

The V call is TRBV28, the J call TRBJ1-1, with D possibly TRBD1 on 5 matching bases. CDR1 is MDHEN and CDR2 is SYDVKM in the germline V gene. The CDR3 runs 13 residues. V lost 8 bases and J 5 bases, leaving 15 bases between the germline ends. CDR3 protein: CASGAGQETEAFF. CDR3 nucleotide sequence: TGTGCCAGCGGGGCGGGCCAGGAGACTGAAGCTTTCTTT.

This chain links TRBV11-2 with TRBJ1-2; no reliable D call. The CDR3 is 12 amino acids. Trimming stripped 5 bases from V and 8 bases from J, with 12 bases between. Per germline, CDR1 SGHAT and CDR2 FQNNGV. CDR3 coding DNA: TGTGCCAGCAGCCGGACGGATCCGGGCTACACCTTC. Amino acid sequence: CASSRTDPGYTF.

V is TRBV11-2 and J is TRBJ2-3; 16 nucleotides align to TRBD2. Germline CDR1 reads SGHAT; CDR2 reads FQNNGV. The CDR3 covers 19 residues. The V segment lost 8 bases and the J segment 2 bases; nucleotides outside the gene matches: 13. CDR3 coding DNA: TGTGCCAGCCGTCCCGGGACTAGCGGGGGGGCGGAATTCACAGATACGCAGTATTTT. This codes for CASRPGTSGGAEFTDTQYF. The full variable domain, its missing parts supplied by reference TRBV11-2 and TRBJ2-3, is EAGVAQSPRYKIIEKRQSVAFWCNPISGHATLYWYQQILGQGPKLLIQFQNNGVVDDSQLPKDRFSAERLKGVDSTLKIQPAKLEDSAVYLCASRPGTSGGAEFTDTQYFGPGTRLTVL.

This clonotype has a handful of counts. The CDR3 loop is CASSLWGANTEAFF. CDR3 in DNA: TGCGCCAGCAGCTTGTGGGGGGCGAACACTGAAGCTTTCTTT. This chain uses TRBV5-1 with TRBJ1-1, with D maybe TRBD1 (6 bases). CDR1 SGHRS and CDR2 YFSETQ come from the germline V gene. The CDR3 has 14 residues. V gave up 1 base and J gave up 1 base, with 8 bases separating them.

This clonotype has ten or more counts. This chain uses TRBV20-1 with TRBJ1-5; D call uncertain. Germline CDR1 DFQATT, CDR2 SNEGSKA (reference sequence). The CDR3 covers 13 residues. The V and J ends lost 7 bases and 0 bases respectively, with 10 bases between them. CDR3 loop: CSVSPGSNQPQHF. Here the CDR3 DNA reads TGCAGTGTATCCCCGGGTAGCAATCAGCCCCAGCATTTT.

The rearrangement joins TRBV9 to TRBJ1-6; TRBD1 matches 7 bases. V gave up 0 bases and J gave up 7 bases; unmatched junction bases: 4. The CDR3 length is 15 residues. Germline V CDR1 and CDR2: SGDLS, YYNGEE. The CDR3 sequence is CASSVGGTANSPLHF. In nucleotides, the CDR3 is TGTGCCAGCAGCGTAGGTGGGACAGCAAATTCACCCCTCCACTTT.

This clonotype was seen at least ten times. This chain joins TRBV5-1 and TRBJ2-3, with D hard to call. Trimming cost V 4 bases and J 0 bases, with 6 bases left between them. In germline, CDR1 is SGHRS, CDR2 YFSETQ. There are 13 residues in the CDR3. The CDR3 loop reads CASSRSSTDTQYF. In DNA, the CDR3 is TGCGCCAGCAGCAGGAGTAGCACAGATACGCAGTATTTT.

The J gene is TRBJ2-5, the V gene TRBV7-8; D uncertain. CDR1 and CDR2 (germline): SGHVS, FQNEAQ. V was cut by 5 bases and J by 1 base, with 11 bases left in between. The CDR3 has 14 residues. The DNA for the CDR3 is TGTGCCAGCAGCCGAGAAGTGGCCCAAGAGACCCAGTACTTC. This translates into CASSREVAQETQYF.

This clonotype was seen repeatedly, ten times or more. CDR3 bases: TGTGCCAGCAGTTACTCGACCCGGACTGGAGGTCTAGATACGCAGTATTTT. It specifies CASSYSTRTGGLDTQYF. J is TRBJ2-3 and V is TRBV6-5, with D possibly TRBD2 on 5 matching bases. This CDR3 is 17 amino acids long. V lost 0 bases to trimming and J lost 5 bases, with 18 bases between them. CDR1 is MNHEY and CDR2 is SVGAGI in the germline V gene.

There are a few counts of this clonotype. The chain joins TRBV27 to TRBJ2-1; D not resolved. In germline, CDR1 is MNHEY, CDR2 SMNVEV (reference sequence). CDR3 length: 15 amino acids. Trimming shortened V by 0 bases and J by 6 bases, and 12 bases separated the two germline ends. For the CDR3, the DNA is TGTGCCAGCAGTTTATCGCTGGGAAGGGTCAATGAGCAGTTCTTC. Amino acid sequence: CASSLSLGRVNEQFF.

This clonotype has just a few counts. The V and J genes are TRBV6-2 or TRBV6-3 and TRBJ2-3; TRBD2 is a possible D gene (6 bases). The CDR3 contains 13 residues. Per germline, CDR1 MNHEY and CDR2 SVGEGT. Trimming shortened V by 8 bases and J by 0 bases, and 9 bases separated the two germline ends. The CDR3 sequence is CASGGTSTDTQYF. Here the CDR3 DNA reads TGTGCCAGCGGCGGGACGAGCACAGATACGCAGTATTTT.

The chain joins TRBV27 to TRBJ2-7; D call uncertain. There are 14 residues in the CDR3. Trimming shortened V by 0 bases and J by 0 bases, and 6 bases separated the two germline ends. Germline values: CDR1 MNHEY, CDR2 SMNVEV (reference sequence). Here the CDR3 reads CASSLSPVSYEQYV. CDR3 nucleotide sequence: TGTGCCAGCAGTTTATCTCCGGTCTCCTACGAGCAGTACGTC.

This chain links TRBV5-1 with TRBJ2-2; 7 bases map to TRBD2. CDR1 and CDR2 (germline): SGHRS, YFSETQ. With V trimmed by 2 bases and J by 3 bases, 4 bases remained unmatched. This CDR3 comprises 15 residues. CDR3 residues: CASSFSGDYTGELFF. The CDR3 DNA reads TGCGCCAGCAGCTTCAGCGGGGACTACACCGGGGAGCTGTTTTTT.

This clonotype was recorded at least ten times. The chain joins TRBV19 to TRBJ1-5; D call uncertain. V lost 7 bases and J lost 3, with 16 bases in between. The CDR3 covers 15 residues. Germline values: CDR1 LNHDA, CDR2 SQIVND (reference sequence). The CDR3 spells CASTSTSKANQPQHF. In DNA form, the CDR3 reads TGTGCCAGTACCTCTACTTCAAAGGCCAATCAGCCCCAGCATTTT.

This clonotype was counted between two and nine times. The chain couples TRBV7-9 to TRBJ2-5; no clear D. There are 15 residues in the CDR3. Trimming removed 2 bases at V and 5 bases at J, with 15 bases between. Germline V gene data show CDR1 as SEHNR and CDR2 as FQNEAQ (reference sequence). The CDR3 bases are TGTGCCAGCAGCTTAACTCCAAGGGCCAAGGAGACCCAGTACTTC. Translated: CASSLTPRAKETQYF.

The table lists this clonotype with a few counts. V usage is TRBV7-9 and J usage is TRBJ2-7; tentative D call: TRBD1 (5 bases). This CDR3 has 14 residues. V lost 4 bases and J 7 bases, leaving 17 bases between the germline ends. CDR1 SEHNR and CDR2 FQNEAQ come from the germline V gene (reference sequence). In nucleotides, the CDR3 is TGTGCCAGCAGCTCGGCCTGGTGGGGCTTTGAGCAGTACTTC. Amino acids: CASSSAWWGFEQYF.